A single sample is the source of the 21 T cell receptor beta chains below, sequenced in a study of spatial heterogeneity in lung cancer. Sample time point: sample taken at primary tumor resection. The input material, whole RNA from tumor, nontumor lung or frozen PBMC, was sequenced unsorted. Via MiXCR, TCRdb re-called the 5' RACE reads, giving one row per CDR3 protein. The table shows under 50,000 distinct CDR3 sequences, with less than 5.5% occurring only once. This specimen consisted of PBMCs, obtained at surgery. The source is a female donor with early-stage non-small cell lung cancer.

This clonotype was picked up many times. The chain links TRBV10-3 to TRBJ1-1, with D possibly matching TRBD1 (6 bases). CDR1 is ENHRY, CDR2 SYGVKD, per germline. V dropped 10 bases and J dropped 1 base, with 19 bases sitting between them. The CDR3 spans 15 residues. CDR3 DNA: TGTGCCACCAAGCTCCGGGACACCAAGAACACTGAAGCTTTCTTT. Protein sequence: CATKLRDTKNTEAFF.

This clonotype showed up just a few times. The chain has TRBV4-1 and TRBJ1-2; no reliable D call. Per germline, CDR1 MGHRA and CDR2 YSYEKL. V lost 4 bases and J lost 8, with 17 bases in between. The CDR3 consists of 14 residues. CDR3 region: CASSPLGGLNGYTF. The CDR3 DNA follows: TGCGCCAGCAGCCCCCTCGGAGGGTTGAACGGCTACACCTTC.

This clonotype was counted at least ten times. The V and J genes are TRBV5-6 and TRBJ1-2, with unresolved D. The germline V gene has CDR1 SGHDT and CDR2 YYEEEE. The CDR3 totals 11 residues. V was trimmed by 4 bases and J by 13 bases, leaving 14 bases between them. CDR3 coding DNA: TGTGCCAGCAGCCTGAGGGAAGGTGGCACCTTC. Protein sequence: CASSLREGGTF.

This clonotype was counted many times. The chain carries TRBV25-1 and TRBJ1-6; 8 nucleotides align to TRBD1. CDR1 and CDR2 (germline): MGHDK, SYGVNS. The CDR3 covers 15 residues. Trimming cost V 3 bases and J 8 bases; bases outside gene matches: 6. This CDR3 reads CASSDPRQGYSPLHF. For the CDR3, the DNA is TGTGCCAGCAGTGACCCCAGACAGGGGTATTCACCCCTCCACTTT.

This clonotype was counted many times. The chain links TRBV4-1 to TRBJ2-3; TRBD1 matches at 8 bases. The CDR3 runs to 16 residues. Germline CDR1 is MGHRA and CDR2 is YSYEKL. Unmatched junction bases numbered 7, after V lost 4 bases and J lost 1 base. This CDR3 reads CASSRLGQGGTDTQYF. CDR3 coding DNA: TGCGCCAGCAGCCGCCTCGGACAGGGCGGCACAGATACGCAGTATTTT.

Ten or more counts support this clonotype. The chain is built from TRBV7-8 and TRBJ1-4, with D hard to call. Trimming shortened V by 2 bases and J by 0 bases, and 10 bases separated the two germline ends. The CDR3 loop spans 16 amino acids. The germline CDR1 and CDR2 sequences are SGHVS and FQNEAQ. CDR3 nucleotide sequence: TGTGCCAGCAGCTTACGGAGAATCGCAACTAATGAAAAACTGTTTTTT. This translates into CASSLRRIATNEKLFF.

The chain couples TRBV6-5 to TRBJ2-7, with D uncertain. This CDR3 is built from 13 residues. Germline V gene lookup returns CDR1 MNHEY and CDR2 SVGAGI. Deletions cut 7 bases from V and 4 bases from J, with 14 bases between. CDR3 loop: CASTPPLGYEQYF. CDR3 coding DNA: TGTGCCAGCACCCCACCCTTGGGGTACGAGCAGTACTTC.

This clonotype was detected many times. The V call is TRBV11-3, the J call TRBJ2-2, with a tentative D call TRBD2 (7 bases). CDR3 length: 15 amino acids. Germline-derived CDR1 and CDR2 are SGHNT and YENEEA. Trimming removed 7 bases at V and 4 bases at J, with 16 bases between. CDR3 in DNA: TGTGCCAGCACCCTCGGGGGGCAAGTCACCGGGGAGCTGTTTTTT. It encodes CASTLGGQVTGELFF.

The sample holds many counts of this clonotype. The chain is built from TRBV2 and TRBJ2-7; 7 bases are shared with TRBD1. This CDR3 contains 15 residues. V lost 8 bases, J lost 1 base, and 11 bases stayed unmatched. CDR1 is SNHLY, CDR2 FYNNEI, per germline. CDR3 DNA sequence: TGTGCCAGCCATTGGACAGGCCTCAGATCCTACGAGCAGTACTTC. This sequence encodes CASHWTGLRSYEQYF.

This clonotype was seen more than once but under ten times. V is TRBV10-3 and J is TRBJ2-3; D is perhaps TRBD1 (7 bases). Trimming took off 2 bases at V and 3 bases at J, with 18 bases between the two ends. This CDR3 spans 17 amino acids. CDR1 and CDR2 from the germline V gene are ENHRY and SYGVKD. In nucleotides, the CDR3 is TGTGCCATCAGTGAGCTTCATGTCAGGGGGGCTACAGATACGCAGTATTTT. Amino acid sequence: CAISELHVRGATDTQYF.

The V and J genes are TRBV7-2 and TRBJ2-5; D is possibly TRBD2 (6 bases). V lost 3 bases to trimming and J lost 1 base, with 9 bases between them. This CDR3 region has 14 residues. Germline CDR1 SGHTA, CDR2 FQGNSA. In DNA, the CDR3 is TGTGCCAGCAGCTTCGCGGGGAGCCAAGAGACCCAGTACTTC. The encoded protein is CASSFAGSQETQYF. The full variable domain, with the rest looked up from reference TRBV7-2 and TRBJ2-5, is GAGVSQSPSNKVTEKGKDVELRCDPISGHTALYWYRQSLGQGLEFLIYFQGNSAPDKSGLPSDRFSAERTGGSVSTLTIQRTQQEDSAVYLCASSFAGSQETQYFGPGTRLLVL.

This clonotype was counted at least ten times. This chain links TRBV1 with TRBJ2-3; the table gives TRBD2 as D, unverified against the DNA. TRBV1 is reported as a pseudogene. CDR3 length: 15 residues. CDR3 amino acids: CTSSHVLAAGDTQYF. Here the CDR3 DNA reads TGCACCAGCAGCCATGTACTAGCCGCAGGAGATACGCAGTATTTT.

This clonotype is deemed hyperexpanded. The chain joins TRBV7-6 to TRBJ2-1, with TRBD2 matching 10 bases. The germline V gene has CDR1 SGHVS and CDR2 FNYEAQ. Losses at the gene ends were 5 bases for V and 7 bases for J; bases not matched to a gene: 11. The CDR3 covers 16 residues. The CDR3 here is CASSTIFSGGSNEQFF. CDR3 DNA: TGTGCCAGCAGCACCATATTTAGCGGGGGGTCAAATGAGCAGTTCTTC.

The chain uses TRBV5-4 and TRBJ2-2, with a possible D match to TRBD1 (5 bases). CDR3 length: 18 amino acids. CDR1 and CDR2 (germline): SGHNT, YYREEE (reference sequence). V lost 1 base and J 0 bases, leaving 16 bases between the germline ends. CDR3 sequence (DNA): TGTGCCAGCAGCTTGAGCCCCACGGCAGGGCCGAACACCGGGGAGCTGTTTTTT. It translates to CASSLSPTAGPNTGELFF.

For this clonotype: A much larger clone differs by one base, so this may be a read error. Because the CDR3 is missing its conserved closing phenylalanine or tryptophan, this is likely a read error. The chain recombines TRBV9 with TRBJ2-1, with D possibly matching TRBD1 (6 bases). Germline CDR1 SGDLS, CDR2 YYNGEE. V was pared by 4 bases and J by 7 bases, with 15 bases between. This CDR3 region has 14 residues. CDR3 amino acids: CASSNSGVRNEQFS. The CDR3 coding sequence is TGTGCCAGCAGCAATTCAGGGGTCAGAAATGAGCAGTTCTCC.

This clonotype showed up many times. The chain has TRBV7-6 and TRBJ1-3, with no clear D. Germline lookup yields CDR1 SGHVS and CDR2 FNYEAQ. This CDR3 has 13 amino acids. V was shortened by 5 bases and J by 4 bases, with 9 bases between the two germline ends. In DNA, the CDR3 is TGTGCCAGCAGCCCCGGCCCCGGAAACACCATATATTTT. Its translation is CASSPGPGNTIYF.

The table lists this clonotype with a few counts. This chain links TRBV5-4 with TRBJ2-6; D is uncertain. The CDR3 consists of 15 residues. The V and J ends lost 4 bases and 3 bases respectively, with 11 bases between them. Germline V gene data show CDR1 as SGHNT and CDR2 as YYREEE (reference sequence). In DNA form, the CDR3 reads TGTGCCAGCAGCGGACGGTTTTATGGGGCCAACGTCCTGACTTTC. Translation gives CASSGRFYGANVLTF. The variable domain in full, completed from reference TRBV5-4 and TRBJ2-6, reads ETGVTQSPTHLIKTRGQQVTLRCSSQSGHNTVSWYQQALGQGPQFIFQYYREEENGRGNFPPRFSGLQFPNYSSELNVNALELDDSALYLCASSGRFYGANVLTFGAGSRLTVL.

The chain is built from TRBV5-1 and TRBJ2-1; tentatively, D is TRBD2 (5 bases). The CDR3 covers 16 residues. V lost 0 bases and J 1 base, leaving 11 bases between the germline ends. From germline, CDR1 is SGHRS and CDR2 YFSETQ. CDR3 loop: CASSLESGRSYNEQFF. The CDR3 region has the DNA TGCGCCAGCAGCTTGGAATCGGGGAGATCCTACAATGAGCAGTTCTTC.

This clonotype was observed at least ten times. V usage is TRBV11-2 and J usage is TRBJ2-7; maybe TRBD2 (6 bases). The germline V gene encodes CDR1 SGHAT and CDR2 FQNNGV. V lost 5 bases and J 4 bases, leaving 12 bases between the germline ends. The CDR3 loop spans 13 amino acids. The CDR3 spells CASSPVREYEQYF. CDR3 in DNA: TGTGCCAGCAGCCCCGTGCGGGAATACGAGCAGTACTTC.

In its sample, this clonotype was seen a few times. This chain joins TRBV2 and TRBJ1-5; tentatively, D is TRBD1 (5 bases). Trimming stripped 3 bases from V and 9 bases from J, with 6 bases between. Germline loops: CDR1 SNHLY, CDR2 FYNNEI. The CDR3 consists of 11 residues. CDR3 loop: CASSDQGPQHF. As DNA, the CDR3 is TGTGCCAGCAGTGATCAGGGGCCCCAGCATTTT.

This clonotype was picked up many times. The chain employs TRBV15 and TRBJ2-1; 10 nucleotides match TRBD2. V lost 2 bases to trimming and J lost 2 bases; unmatched junction nucleotides: 0. This CDR3 has 15 residues. Germline CDR1 and CDR2: LNHNV and YYDKDF (reference sequence). In DNA, the CDR3 is TGTGCCACCAGCAGAAGCGGGGGGGCCTACAATGAGCAGTTCTTC. Translated, it gives CATSRSGGAYNEQFF. Using reference TRBV15 and TRBJ2-1 for the parts outside the CDR3, the full variable domain is DAMVIQNPRYQVTQFGKPVTLSCSQTLNHNVMYWYQQKSSQAPKLLFHYYDKDFNNEADTPDNFQSRRPNTSFCFLDIRSPGLGDTAMYLCATSRSGGAYNEQFFGPGTRLTVL.